This record concerns one T cell receptor (beta chain) sequence. Its antigen target is currently unknown. No quality values exist for individual bases; no much larger clone is one base distant. The data originate from a study of blood T cell repertoires in COVID-19 (dated by TCRdb to the early 2020s). For the study in its entirety: The collaborator samples originated in the United States, Italy and Spain and spanned the acute and convalescent phases of COVID-19. The prospective study material was composed of cDNA or gDNA derived from T cells, B-cell-depleted T cells, or PBMCs. Deeply sampled blood TCRbeta repertoires from subjects exposed to, actively infected with, or recovered from COVID-19 were included in the dataset. The repertoires were released in a freely available public database intended as a resource for research on the immune response to SARS-CoV-2. The samples were drawn from the first 160 participants of the ongoing ImmuneRACE study and from about 1,200 subjects provided by 6 global collaborators. Nearly every sample came with metadata listing a de-identified subject ID, COVID-19 status, age in years and sex. Where HLA class I and class II types were available, the types were taken from metadata supplied by the sample provider, not from assay-based typing.

Relative to germline, V is 5 bases shorter and J is 4 bases shorter, with 14 bases between their ends. The germline V gene (reference sequence) supplies CDR1 GTSNPN and CDR2 SVGIG. The CDR3 starts with the cysteine, ends with the phenylalanine, and has 14 residues. The sequence is cut down to CDR3 DNA, 42 bases in frame from base 1. Paper-wide results and their limitations: Clinical and demographic metadata were provided uncurated, with the amount varying by source and participant.

The immunoSEQ Assay, a bias-controlled multiplex PCR, was used to amplify TCRbeta CDR3 regions from genomic DNA. The paper's processing steps were these. The number of nucleated cells in each sample was estimated by amplification of reference gene primers within the assay. To quantify the absolute abundance of each unique TCRbeta CDR3 rearrangement, sequence reads were collapsed and filtered. Productive Simpson clonality was computed per sample as the square root of Simpson's diversity index over productive rearrangements. TCRdb took over this immuneACCESS table, retaining in-frame rearrangements with V and J assigned. Such tables are incomplete; in checked studies, under half of the missing clones stem from an unresolved V gene, and the remainder is unexplained. D and trimming were read from the DNA, whereas the V and J calls and clone size are those reported in that table. Recorded for this sample are 150,000 to 200,000 clones; 85% to 90% of them occurred a single time. Jointly, the top ten make up 3.5% to 4% of the sample.

Each collaborating institution followed its own protocols to collect whole blood in K2EDTA tubes. For TCRbeta analysis, collaborator samples were shipped as frozen whole blood, as isolated PBMCs, or as DNA extracted from either sample type. The sequence joins TRBV30 to TRBJ2-2; the D gene is perhaps TRBD2, on 6 matching bases. This receptor was taken from a woman aged 65 to 85 with acute or convalescent COVID-19. The sequenced sample was peripheral blood. Here the CDR3 is given as CAWGRGTSTGELFF. The DNA sequence is TGTGCCTGGGGCCGCGGGACCAGCACCGGGGAGCTGTTTTTT.